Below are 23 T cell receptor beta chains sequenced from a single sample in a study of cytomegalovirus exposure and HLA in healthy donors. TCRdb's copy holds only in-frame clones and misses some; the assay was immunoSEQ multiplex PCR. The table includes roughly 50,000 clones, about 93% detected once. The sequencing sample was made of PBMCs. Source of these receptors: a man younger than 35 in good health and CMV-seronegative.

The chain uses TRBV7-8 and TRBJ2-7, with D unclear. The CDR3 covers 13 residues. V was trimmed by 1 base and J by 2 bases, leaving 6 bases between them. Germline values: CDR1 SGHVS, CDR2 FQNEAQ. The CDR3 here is CASSLVVTYEQYF. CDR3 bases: TGTGCCAGCAGCTTAGTAGTTACCTACGAGCAGTACTTC.

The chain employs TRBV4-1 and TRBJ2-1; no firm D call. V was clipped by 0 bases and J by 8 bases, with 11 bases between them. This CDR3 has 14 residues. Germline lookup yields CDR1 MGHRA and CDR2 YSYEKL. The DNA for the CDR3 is TGCGCCAGCAGCCAAGAGTCGCCAGTCTATGAGCAGTTCTTC. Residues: CASSQESPVYEQFF.

This CDR3 reads CASSILAGTTYEQYF. As DNA, the CDR3 is TGTGCCAGTAGTATACTAGCGGGGACTACCTACGAGCAGTACTTC. This rearrangement joins TRBV19 to TRBJ2-7, with 9 bases identical to TRBD2. V dropped 2 bases and J dropped 2; count of bases not matched to a gene: 4. Germline loops: CDR1 LNHDA, CDR2 SQIVND (reference sequence). CDR3 size: 15 residues.

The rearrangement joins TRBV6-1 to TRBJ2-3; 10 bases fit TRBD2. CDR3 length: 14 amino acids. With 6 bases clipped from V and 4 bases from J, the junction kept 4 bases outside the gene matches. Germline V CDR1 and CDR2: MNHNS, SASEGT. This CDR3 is CASRGTSEADTQYF. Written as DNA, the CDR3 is TGTGCCAGCAGGGGGACTAGCGAAGCAGATACGCAGTATTTT.

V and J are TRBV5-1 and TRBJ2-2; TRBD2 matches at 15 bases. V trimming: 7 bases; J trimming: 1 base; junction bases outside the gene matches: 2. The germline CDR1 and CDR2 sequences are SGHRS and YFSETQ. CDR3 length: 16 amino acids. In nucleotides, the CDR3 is TGCGCCAGCGCGGGACTAGCGGGAGGGAACACCGGGGAGCTGTTTTTT. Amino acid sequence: CASAGLAGGNTGELFF.

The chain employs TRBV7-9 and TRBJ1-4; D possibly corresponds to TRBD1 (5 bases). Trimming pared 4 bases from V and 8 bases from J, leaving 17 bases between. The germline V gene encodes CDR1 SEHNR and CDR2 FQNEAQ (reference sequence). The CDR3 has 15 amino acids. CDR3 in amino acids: CASSSRLSGKEKLFF. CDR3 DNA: TGTGCCAGCAGCTCTAGGCTCTCAGGGAAGGAAAAACTGTTTTTT.

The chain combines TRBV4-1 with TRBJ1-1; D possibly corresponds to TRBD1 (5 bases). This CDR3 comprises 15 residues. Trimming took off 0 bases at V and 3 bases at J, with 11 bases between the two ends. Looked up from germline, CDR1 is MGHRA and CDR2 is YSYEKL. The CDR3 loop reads CASSQDRAKDTEAFF. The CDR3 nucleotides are TGCGCCAGCAGCCAAGACAGGGCGAAGGACACTGAAGCTTTCTTT.

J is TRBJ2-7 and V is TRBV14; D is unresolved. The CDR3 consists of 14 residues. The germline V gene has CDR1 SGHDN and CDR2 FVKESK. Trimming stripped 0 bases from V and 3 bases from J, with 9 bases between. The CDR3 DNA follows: TGTGCCAGCAGCCAAGATCTTGCGAGCTACGAGCAGTACTTC. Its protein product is CASSQDLASYEQYF. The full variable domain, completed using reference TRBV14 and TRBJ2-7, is EAGVTQFPSHSVIEKGQTVTLRCDPISGHDNLYWYRRVMGKEIKFLLHFVKESKQDESGMPNNRFLAERTGGTYSTLKVQPAELEDSGVYFCASSQDLASYEQYFGPGTRLTVT.

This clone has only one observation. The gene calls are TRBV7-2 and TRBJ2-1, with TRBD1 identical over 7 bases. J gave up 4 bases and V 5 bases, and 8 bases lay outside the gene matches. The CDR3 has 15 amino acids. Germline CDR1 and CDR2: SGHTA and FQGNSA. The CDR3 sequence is CASSLRDSMYNEQFF. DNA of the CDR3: TGTGCCAGCAGCCTCCGGGACAGCATGTACAATGAGCAGTTCTTC. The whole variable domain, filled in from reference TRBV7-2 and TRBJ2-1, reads GAGVSQSPSNKVTEKGKDVELRCDPISGHTALYWYRQSLGQGLEFLIYFQGNSAPDKSGLPSDRFSAERTGGSVSTLTIQRTQQEDSAVYLCASSLRDSMYNEQFFGPGTRLTVL.

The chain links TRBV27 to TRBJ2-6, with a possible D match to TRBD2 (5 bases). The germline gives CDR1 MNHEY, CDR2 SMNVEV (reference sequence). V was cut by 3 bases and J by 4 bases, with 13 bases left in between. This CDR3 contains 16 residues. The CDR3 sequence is CASSFGLGRGANVLTF. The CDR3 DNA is TGTGCCAGCAGTTTTGGGCTGGGGAGAGGGGCCAACGTCCTGACTTTC.

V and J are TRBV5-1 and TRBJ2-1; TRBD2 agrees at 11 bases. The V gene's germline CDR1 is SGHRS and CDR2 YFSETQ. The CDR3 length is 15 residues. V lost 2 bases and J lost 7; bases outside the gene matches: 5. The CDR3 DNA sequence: TGCGCCAGCAGCTTTAGCGGGAGGGCCGGGAATGAGCAGTTCTTC. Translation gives CASSFSGRAGNEQFF.

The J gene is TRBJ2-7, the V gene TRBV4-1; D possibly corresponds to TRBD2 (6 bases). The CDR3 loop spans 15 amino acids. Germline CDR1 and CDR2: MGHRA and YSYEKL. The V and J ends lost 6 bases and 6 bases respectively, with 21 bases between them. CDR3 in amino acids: CASRDGPGTQREQYF. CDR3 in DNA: TGCGCCAGCAGGGATGGGCCCGGGACTCAACGCGAGCAGTACTTC.

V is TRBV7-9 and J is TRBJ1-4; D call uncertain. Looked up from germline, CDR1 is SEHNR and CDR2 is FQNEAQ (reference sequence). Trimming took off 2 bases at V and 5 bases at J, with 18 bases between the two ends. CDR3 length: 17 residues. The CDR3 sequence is CASSLRPRGTGNEKLFF. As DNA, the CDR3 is TGTGCCAGCAGCTTACGACCCAGAGGCACGGGGAATGAAAAACTGTTTTTT.

CDR3 sequence: CASSQGLAGVETQYF. In DNA, the CDR3 is TGTGCCAGCAGCCAAGGACTAGCGGGAGTAGAGACCCAGTACTTC. The rearrangement joins TRBV14 to TRBJ2-5; TRBD2 matches 12 bases. Trimming removed 1 base from V and 4 bases from J; junction bases left unmatched: 1. Germline V lookup: CDR1 SGHDN, CDR2 FVKESK. This CDR3 is built from 15 residues.

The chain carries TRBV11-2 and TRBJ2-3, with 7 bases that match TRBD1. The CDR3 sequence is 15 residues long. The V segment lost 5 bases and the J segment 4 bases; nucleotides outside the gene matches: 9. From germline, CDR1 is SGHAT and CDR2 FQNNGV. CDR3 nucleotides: TGTGCCAGCAGCCCACTCCAGGGGGAACCAGATACGCAGTATTTT. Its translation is CASSPLQGEPDTQYF.

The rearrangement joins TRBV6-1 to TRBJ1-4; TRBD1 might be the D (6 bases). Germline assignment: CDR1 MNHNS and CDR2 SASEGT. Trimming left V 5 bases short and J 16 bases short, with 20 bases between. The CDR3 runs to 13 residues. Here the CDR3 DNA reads TGTGCCAGCAGTCAATACGTCGAGGGGGACCCGTTTTTT. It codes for CASSQYVEGDPFF.

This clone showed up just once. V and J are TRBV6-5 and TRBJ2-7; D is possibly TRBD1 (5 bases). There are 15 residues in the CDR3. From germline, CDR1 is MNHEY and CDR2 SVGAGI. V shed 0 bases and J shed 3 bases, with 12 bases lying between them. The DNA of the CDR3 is TGTGCCAGCAGTTACTCGGCGGCAGGGTACTACGAGCAGTACTTC. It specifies CASSYSAAGYYEQYF.

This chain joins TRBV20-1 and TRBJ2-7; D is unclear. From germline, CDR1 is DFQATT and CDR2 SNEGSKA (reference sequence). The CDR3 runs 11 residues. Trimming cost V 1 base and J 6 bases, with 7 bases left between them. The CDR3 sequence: CSARVGLEQYF. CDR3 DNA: TGCAGTGCTAGAGTTGGGCTCGAGCAGTACTTC.

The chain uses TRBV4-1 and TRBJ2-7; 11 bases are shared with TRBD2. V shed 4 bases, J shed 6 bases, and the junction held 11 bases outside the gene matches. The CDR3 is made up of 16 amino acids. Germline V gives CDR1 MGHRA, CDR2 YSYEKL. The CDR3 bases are TGCGCCAGCAGCCCTAGACTAGCGGGGATAGACAGCGAGCAGTACTTC. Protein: CASSPRLAGIDSEQYF.

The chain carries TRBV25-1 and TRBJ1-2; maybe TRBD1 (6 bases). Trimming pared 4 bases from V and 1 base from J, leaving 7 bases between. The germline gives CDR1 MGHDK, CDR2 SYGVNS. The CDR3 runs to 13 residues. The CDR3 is CASSVQGNYGYTF. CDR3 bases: TGTGCCAGCAGTGTACAGGGTAACTATGGCTACACCTTC.

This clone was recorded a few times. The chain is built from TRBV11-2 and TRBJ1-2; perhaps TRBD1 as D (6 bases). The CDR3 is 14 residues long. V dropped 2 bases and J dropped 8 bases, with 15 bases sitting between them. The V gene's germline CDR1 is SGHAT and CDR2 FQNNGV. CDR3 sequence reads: CASSLPGTSGGYTF. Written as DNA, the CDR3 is TGTGCCAGCAGCTTACCCGGGACAAGCGGCGGCTACACCTTC.

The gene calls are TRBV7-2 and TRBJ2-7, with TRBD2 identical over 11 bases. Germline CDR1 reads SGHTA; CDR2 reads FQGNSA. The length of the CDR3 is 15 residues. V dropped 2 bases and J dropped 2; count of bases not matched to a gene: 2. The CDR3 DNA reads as TGTGCCAGCAGCTTACGACTAGCGGGACCCTACGAGCAGTACTTC. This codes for CASSLRLAGPYEQYF.

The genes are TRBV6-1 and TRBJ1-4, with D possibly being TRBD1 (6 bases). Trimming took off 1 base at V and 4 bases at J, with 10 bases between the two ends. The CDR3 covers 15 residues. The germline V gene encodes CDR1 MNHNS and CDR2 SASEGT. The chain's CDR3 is CASSEGQVNNEKLFF. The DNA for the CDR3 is TGTGCCAGCAGTGAAGGACAGGTCAATAATGAAAAACTGTTTTTT.